This TCR beta chain was observed in a study of human thymus T cells. Whole-study results and caveats: Across thymic and blood repertoires, the usage of V and J genes appeared to be biased. Related work showed strongly overlapping thymic repertoires across unrelated individuals.

Resected material from corrective heart surgery provided the thymus tissue analysed. Healthy Finnish infants undergoing corrective surgery for congenital heart defects were the donors. Regarding this clone: Its target is unknown. A junction end diverges from the germline sequence, so it may reflect a read error.

Sequenced by immunoSEQ multiplex PCR; TCRdb stores in-frame clones only, minus some. The sample holds about 78,000 clones, 90% to 97% seen once. Germline V gene lookup returns CDR1 MNHEY and CDR2 SVGAGI. This CDR3 region has 15 residues. The chain is built from TRBV6-5 and TRBJ2-4; 8 nucleotides line up with TRBD2. This receptor was identified in a boy younger than two with a congenital heart defect but otherwise immunologically healthy. Sample: thymus tissue. The CDR3 loop reads CASSPARGARNIQYF. Written as DNA, the CDR3 is TGTGCCAGCAGCCCAGCGCGGGGGGCCAGAAACATTCAGTACTTC.